The subject of this entry is one TCR beta chain. Sequenced by immunoSEQ multiplex PCR; TCRdb stores in-frame clones only, minus some. The sample shows fewer than 40,000 clones, 85% to 90% of them seen only once. V shed 2 bases, J shed 10 bases, and the junction held 11 bases outside the gene matches. CDR3 length: 15 residues. Germline CDR1 SGHDT, CDR2 YYEEEE. This specimen comes from a study of T cell changes during pregnancy in multiple sclerosis. This sample comprised CD8+ T cells from peripheral blood mononuclear cells, obtained after pregnancy. The origin of this receptor is a female donor with multiple sclerosis, enrolled in a pregnancy study. This chain joins TRBV5-6 and TRBJ2-1, with 8 bases aligning to TRBD2. CDR3 amino acids: CASSFPSGGGGEQFF. The CDR3 DNA follows: TGTGCCAGCAGCTTCCCCAGCGGGGGCGGTGGCGAGCAGTTCTTC. Complete variable domain (other parts from reference TRBV5-6 and TRBJ2-1): DAGVTQSPTHLIKTRGQQVTLRCSPKSGHDTVSWYQQALGQGPQFIFQYYEEEERQRGNFPDRFSGHQFPNYSSELNVNALLLGDSALYLCASSFPSGGGGEQFFGPGTRLTVL.